This TCR beta chain was obtained from a study of spatial heterogeneity in lung cancer. Looking at the study overall: Fewer alpha-chain than beta-chain sequences were consistently detected.

The sample's time point: sample taken at primary tumor resection. Sequencing was performed on whole RNA extracted from tumor and nontumor lung tissue, or from frozen PBMC, and the material was left unsorted. The donor population consisted of just over 70 patients with untreated, early-stage non-small cell lung cancer. This clonotype occurred many times. TCRdb reprocessed the 5' RACE reads via MiXCR and lists one record per CDR3 protein. The repertoire consists of about 30,000 distinct CDR3 sequences, with 7.5% to 9.5% occurring once and the leading ten covering about 34%. This specimen consisted of PBMCs, obtained at surgery. This receptor was identified in a female donor with early-stage non-small cell lung cancer.

Here the CDR3 reads CASSVDFKRERDTQYF. CDR3 nucleotide sequence: TGTGCCAGCAGCGTAGATTTCAAGCGGGAGAGGGATACGCAGTATTTT. V gene TRBV9 combines with J gene TRBJ2-3, with 8 bases aligning to TRBD2. CDR3 length: 16 amino acids. Unmatched junction bases numbered 9, after V lost 0 bases and J lost 6 bases. Germline V gene lookup returns CDR1 SGDLS and CDR2 YYNGEE.